The sequence of this T cell receptor beta chain was determined in a study of CD8+CD57+ T cells in acquired aplastic anemia. Background on the study: Sorted CD4+ and CD8+ cells gave a mean 3.2 ug DNA, range roughly 0.2 to 27.4 ug.

There are a few counts of this clonotype. Its antigen is currently unknown. The template used for profiling TCR beta VDJ and CDR3 was genomic DNA. TCRdb itself ran the reads through MiXCR, one entry per CDR3 protein. Among 200,000 to 250,000 distinct CDR3 sequences listed, roughly 35% were seen once. Germline CDR1 reads MGHDK; CDR2 reads SYGVNS. This CDR3 comprises 15 residues. V lost 2 bases, J lost 10 bases, and 7 bases stayed unmatched. The study, taken as a whole, reports: Researchers report that around 29 CD8+ CDR3 sequences appeared in both patients and controls.

This TCR was sampled from a human donor in good health, serving as a control. The sequenced sample was sorted CD4+, CD8+, or CD8+CD57+ T cells (not recorded which) from PBMCs. This rearrangement joins TRBV25-1 to TRBJ1-6; 8 nucleotides agree with TRBD1. The CDR3 sequence: CASSERDRNGSPLHF. The DNA of the CDR3 is TGTGCCAGCAGTGAACGGGACAGGAATGGGTCACCCCTCCACTTT.